Following are 14 T cell receptor beta chains from one sample sequenced in a study of CD8 T cells in ankylosing spondylitis. MiXCR was run by TCRdb on the 5' RACE reads, yielding one entry per CDR3 protein. The sample holds about 140,000 distinct CDR3 sequences, about 32% seen once. Sequencing was carried out using synovial fluid, either unsorted or a sorted T cell fraction (not recorded which). The receptors come from a male donor with ankylosing spondylitis.

This clonotype appeared a few times. The V gene is TRBV5-1, the J gene TRBJ1-1, with D tentatively TRBD1 (5 bases). V lost 2 bases and J 4 bases, leaving 9 bases between the germline ends. Germline V CDR1 and CDR2: SGHRS, YFSETQ. The CDR3 sequence is 13 residues long. In DNA form, the CDR3 reads TGCGCCAGCAGCTTTTCAGGGCCCACTGAAGCTTTCTTT. Protein: CASSFSGPTEAFF.

J is TRBJ1-1 and V is TRBV28; perhaps TRBD1 as D (6 bases). The germline gives CDR1 MDHEN, CDR2 SYDVKM. Trimming shortened V by 4 bases and J by 6 bases, and 12 bases separated the two germline ends. The length of the CDR3 is 13 residues. The CDR3 is CASSSTGWSEAFF. The CDR3 coding sequence is TGTGCCAGCAGTTCGACAGGCTGGTCTGAAGCTTTCTTT.

This clonotype appeared once. The rearrangement joins TRBV6-2 or TRBV6-3 to TRBJ1-5; the D is unclear. The ends were cut back, 2 bases at V and 0 bases at J, with 8 bases in the middle. From germline, CDR1 is MNHEY and CDR2 SVGEGT. CDR3 length: 15 amino acids. CDR3 residues: CASSYEGRSNQPQHF. The CDR3 bases are TGTGCCAGCAGTTACGAGGGTCGTAGCAATCAGCCCCAGCATTTT.

The rearrangement uses TRBV20-1 and TRBJ2-1, with 13 nucleotides matching TRBD2. Germline V gene sequence: CDR1 DFQATT, CDR2 SNEGSKA (reference sequence). This CDR3 comprises 17 residues. V lost 0 bases, J lost 0 bases, and 2 bases stayed unmatched. The CDR3 DNA sequence: TGCAGTGCTAGAGATAGGACTAGCGGGGGCTCCTACAATGAGCAGTTCTTC. It specifies CSARDRTSGGSYNEQFF.

This chain joins TRBV20-1 and TRBJ2-1; D not certain. This CDR3 region has 14 residues. The germline V gene encodes CDR1 DFQATT and CDR2 SNEGSKA (reference sequence). V was clipped by 1 base and J by 0 bases, with 7 bases between them. Written as DNA, the CDR3 is TGCAGTGCTAGAGTACAAAGCTCCTACAATGAGCAGTTCTTC. Its translation is CSARVQSSYNEQFF.

This clonotype was seen more than once but under ten times. This chain links TRBV18 with TRBJ2-1; D unresolved. In germline, CDR1 is KGHSH, CDR2 LQKENI. Trimming pared 3 bases from V and 7 bases from J, leaving 13 bases between. The CDR3 runs 14 residues. This CDR3 is CASSPDVGRNEQFF. The CDR3 DNA reads TGTGCCAGCTCACCGGACGTGGGAAGGAATGAGCAGTTCTTC.

The chain links TRBV28 to TRBJ2-7; 10 bases are shared with TRBD2. Trimming removed 4 bases from V and 1 base from J; junction bases left unmatched: 4. Per the germline V gene, CDR1 is MDHEN and CDR2 is SYDVKM. CDR3 length equals 15 residues. The CDR3 DNA reads as TGTGCCAGCAGTTCTAGCGGGAGTCCGTCCTACGAGCAGTACTTC. It translates to CASSSSGSPSYEQYF.

The chain links TRBV2 to TRBJ1-4; D might be TRBD1 (5 bases). The V end was cut by 7 bases, the J end by 2 bases, with 14 bases between. Per germline, CDR1 SNHLY and CDR2 FYNNEI. This CDR3 contains 15 residues. The CDR3 DNA is TGTGCCAGCAAGGGGAGGGCAAGGACTAATGAAAAACTGTTTTTT. Amino acid sequence: CASKGRARTNEKLFF.

At least ten counts were recorded for this clonotype. The rearrangement links TRBV6-1 to TRBJ1-3; a weak D match, TRBD1 (6 bases). V was trimmed by 6 bases and J by 2 bases, leaving 11 bases between them. Germline V gene lookup returns CDR1 MNHNS and CDR2 SASEGT. The CDR3 has 14 amino acids. The CDR3 DNA is TGTGCCAGCAGCACAGGGCACCCTGGAAACACCATATATTTT. This codes for CASSTGHPGNTIYF.

This clonotype was counted between two and nine times. This chain joins TRBV12-3 or TRBV12-4 and TRBJ2-1; D might be TRBD1 or TRBD2, each matching 5 bases. The ends were cut back, 1 base at V and 15 bases at J, with 19 bases in the middle. The CDR3 spans 14 residues. The DNA for the CDR3 is TGTGCCAGCAGTTTAGGGGACGCGGCCCGCTCCTGGTTCTTC. Protein product: CASSLGDAARSWFF.

This clonotype was seen just once. The chain recombines TRBV2 with TRBJ1-4; D unresolved. The germline V and J ends were trimmed by 3 bases and 10 bases, with 21 bases remaining between them. The CDR3 runs 16 residues. The V gene's germline CDR1 is SNHLY and CDR2 FYNNEI. The CDR3 DNA follows: TGTGCCAGCAGTGATCGCCCGGGCCTCATGGGTGGAAAACTGTTTTTT. Translating it yields CASSDRPGLMGGKLFF.

This clonotype was seen ten or more times. V usage is TRBV21-1 and J usage is TRBJ1-1; TRBD1, the table's D call, lacks a check against the DNA. TRBV21-1 is a pseudogene. This CDR3 region has 15 residues. The CDR3 here is CASSARMVGGTEAFF. CDR3 nucleotides: TGTGCCAGCAGCGCCAGGATGGTAGGGGGCACTGAAGCTTTCTTT.

This clonotype showed up just a few times. The chain's CDR3 is CASSLLGQGNYGYTF. DNA of the CDR3: TGTGCCAGCAGCCTCCTGGGACAGGGGAACTATGGCTACACCTTC. This sequence joins TRBV7-9 and TRBJ1-2, with 10 bases aligning to TRBD1. The trim removed 5 bases at V and 2 bases at J, leaving 5 bases unmatched. CDR1 and CDR2 from the germline V gene are SEHNR and FQNEAQ (reference sequence). This CDR3 has 15 amino acids. The full variable domain, its missing parts supplied by reference TRBV7-9 and TRBJ1-2, is DTGVSQNPRHKITKRGQNVTFRCDPISEHNRLYWYRQTLGQGPEFLTYFQNEAQLEKSRLLSDRFSAERPKGSFSTLEIQRTEQGDSAMYLCASSLLGQGNYGYTFGSGTRLTVV.

The V call is TRBV20-1, the J call TRBJ1-2; 8 bases fit TRBD1. Germline V gene data show CDR1 as DFQATT and CDR2 as SNEGSKA (reference sequence). J gave up 3 bases and V 1 base, and 1 base lay outside the gene matches. The CDR3 runs 13 residues. CDR3 in amino acids: CSARVGQDYGYTF. Here the CDR3 DNA reads TGCAGTGCTAGAGTGGGACAGGACTATGGCTACACCTTC.